Presented here are 17 T cell receptor beta chains from one specimen sequenced in a study of T cells in localized non-small cell lung cancer. Generated by immunoSEQ multiplex PCR, the TCRdb table keeps only in-frame clones and is missing some. The data show tens of thousands of clones, with about four fifths seen just once and 15% to 20% held by the top ten. Sequencing was performed on peripheral blood, taken before any cancer treatment. The receptors derive from a female donor older than 55 with stage II squamous cell lung carcinoma.

This chain connects TRBV7-9 to TRBJ2-4; D may be TRBD1 (8 bases). Germline values: CDR1 SEHNR, CDR2 FQNEAQ (reference sequence). The CDR3 totals 16 residues. The V and J ends lost 5 bases and 2 bases respectively, with 16 bases between them. The CDR3 region has the DNA TGTGCCAGCAGCGTACAGGGGGGGTCTACCAAAAACATTCAGTACTTC. This encodes CASSVQGGSTKNIQYF.

The rearrangement uses TRBV7-3 and TRBJ1-6; no reliable D call. This CDR3 comprises 16 residues. The germline V and J ends were trimmed by 0 bases and 0 bases, with 6 bases remaining between them. Germline CDR1 reads SGHTA; CDR2 reads FQGTGA. CDR3 region: CASSLTPVSYNSPLHF. The CDR3 DNA reads TGTGCCAGCAGCTTAACGCCGGTCTCCTATAATTCACCCCTCCACTTT.

The V and J genes are TRBV12-5 and TRBJ2-7, with D perhaps TRBD1 or TRBD2 (5 bases each). Germline V lookup: CDR1 LGHNT, CDR2 FRNRAP. Between the trimmed V and J ends, which lost 2 bases and 7 bases, there was a span of 12 bases. This CDR3 is built from 13 residues. The CDR3 reads CASGLKGPTEQYF. For the CDR3, the DNA is TGTGCTAGTGGTTTGAAGGGACCCACGGAGCAGTACTTC.

The chain is built from TRBV2 and TRBJ1-1; D perhaps matches TRBD1 (5 bases). In germline, CDR1 is SNHLY, CDR2 FYNNEI. V shed 4 bases and J shed 0 bases, with 6 bases lying between them. The CDR3 sequence is 13 residues long. The CDR3 bases are TGTGCCAGCAGTGGAGGGGTGAACACTGAAGCTTTCTTT. Translated, it gives CASSGGVNTEAFF.

A few counts support this clone. The rearrangement uses TRBV27 and TRBJ1-2, with TRBD1 identical over 7 bases. Germline V gene data show CDR1 as MNHEY and CDR2 as SMNVEV (reference sequence). Germline trimming cut 8 bases from V and 4 bases from J; bases unmatched to any gene: 10. The CDR3 runs 14 residues. CDR3 coding DNA: TGTGCCAGCCGGAGACAGGGAGAACCCTATGGCTACACCTTC. It codes for CASRRQGEPYGYTF.

V is TRBV6-4 and J is TRBJ2-3; D gene unclear. Germline assignment: CDR1 MRHNA and CDR2 SNTAGT. The CDR3 is made up of 14 amino acids. Trimming removed 3 bases at V and 2 bases at J, with 9 bases between. DNA of the CDR3: TGTGCCAGCAGTGAGCCTCCCTACACAGATACGCAGTATTTT. This sequence encodes CASSEPPYTDTQYF.

The gene calls are TRBV6-1 and TRBJ1-1; 8 bases line up with TRBD1. Germline V gene data show CDR1 as MNHNS and CDR2 as SASEGT. Unmatched junction bases numbered 6, after V lost 3 bases and J lost 3 bases. The CDR3 spans 15 residues. CDR3 loop: CASSDAGQGDTEAFF. The DNA for the CDR3 is TGTGCCAGCAGTGATGCCGGACAGGGCGACACTGAAGCTTTCTTT.

This clone was counted a few times. The V gene is TRBV2, the J gene TRBJ1-5; the match to TRBD1 covers 7 bases. Germline V gene sequence: CDR1 SNHLY, CDR2 FYNNEI. Losses at the gene ends were 4 bases for V and 1 base for J; bases not matched to a gene: 4. CDR3 length: 15 amino acids. CDR3 residues: CASSGKGQSNQPQHF. The CDR3 DNA reads as TGTGCCAGCAGTGGAAAGGGACAGAGCAATCAGCCCCAGCATTTT.

This chain uses TRBV29-1 with TRBJ2-5; D is unclear. Trimming stripped 3 bases from V and 1 base from J, with 6 bases between. CDR1 is SQVTM and CDR2 is ANQGSEA in the germline V gene. The CDR3 contains 12 residues. The CDR3 region has the DNA TGCAGCGTTGAGAGGATCCAAGAGACCCAGTACTTC. Protein: CSVERIQETQYF.

The V call is TRBV28, the J call TRBJ1-4; 7 positions agree with TRBD1. The ends lost 6 bases at V and 3 bases at J; junction bases unmatched: 7. There are 15 residues in the CDR3. Per germline, CDR1 MDHEN and CDR2 SYDVKM. This CDR3 is CASRAAGTANEKLFF. The CDR3 DNA reads as TGTGCCAGCAGAGCCGCCGGGACAGCTAATGAAAAACTGTTTTTT.

The gene calls are TRBV2 and TRBJ1-4; possibly TRBD1 for D (5 bases). Trimming took 3 bases from V and 0 from J, leaving 8 bases between them. The length of the CDR3 is 15 residues. Germline CDR1 SNHLY, CDR2 FYNNEI. The CDR3 loop reads CASSDTGATNEKLFF. The CDR3 nucleotides are TGTGCCAGCAGTGATACGGGGGCAACTAATGAAAAACTGTTTTTT.

This chain connects TRBV5-1 to TRBJ2-7, with TRBD1 identical over 9 bases. The germline V gene has CDR1 SGHRS and CDR2 YFSETQ. V trimming: 1 base; J trimming: 3 bases; junction bases outside the gene matches: 5. The CDR3 sequence is 15 residues long. The CDR3 loop reads CASSLTGTGNYEQYF. CDR3 sequence (DNA): TGCGCCAGCAGCTTGACTGGGACAGGGAACTACGAGCAGTACTTC.

The chain couples TRBV4-3 to TRBJ1-2; no reliable D call. In germline, CDR1 is LGHNA, CDR2 YSLEER. CDR3 length: 19 residues. Trimming shortened V by 0 bases and J by 4 bases, and 24 bases separated the two germline ends. CDR3 DNA: TGCGCCAGCAGCCAAGAAATCTTGGTGACGAATCCTTGGGGCTATGGCTACACCTTC. Translated, it gives CASSQEILVTNPWGYGYTF.

As for this clone: In the same sample, other DNA sequences code for this CDR3. J is TRBJ2-2 and V is TRBV5-1; D is possibly TRBD1 (5 bases). CDR3 length equals 13 residues. Germline V CDR1 and CDR2: SGHRS, YFSETQ. Trimming pared 6 bases from V and 4 bases from J, leaving 10 bases between. CDR3 in amino acids: CASKQGGTGELFF. DNA for the CDR3: TGCGCCAGCAAGCAGGGCGGCACCGGGGAGCTGTTTTTT. The variable domain in full, with the rest retrieved from reference TRBV5-1 and TRBJ2-2, is KAGVTQTPRYLIKTRGQQVTLSCSPISGHRSVSWYQQTPGQGLQFLFEYFSETQRNKGNFPGRFSGRQFSNSRSEMNVSTLELGDSALYLCASKQGGTGELFFGEGSRLTVL.

The V and J genes are TRBV7-2 and TRBJ1-3; TRBD1 is a possible D gene (6 bases). V lost 5 bases and J 4 bases, leaving 21 bases between the germline ends. This CDR3 spans 17 amino acids. Germline V gene data show CDR1 as SGHTA and CDR2 as FQGNSA. CDR3 in DNA: TGTGCCAGCAGCGACCGCATAGGACAGCGAAAAGGAAACACCATATATTTT. Protein product: CASSDRIGQRKGNTIYF.

The rearrangement uses TRBV9 and TRBJ1-2; TRBD1 matches 8 bases. Germline assignment: CDR1 SGDLS and CDR2 YYNGEE. Trimming took 3 bases from V and 6 from J; bases not matched to a gene: 7. The length of the CDR3 is 14 residues. The CDR3 reads CASSARTGLDGYTF. CDR3 nucleotides: TGTGCCAGCAGCGCCCGGACAGGGCTAGATGGCTACACCTTC.

This chain joins TRBV7-2 and TRBJ2-7, with D possibly TRBD2 on 6 matching bases. Germline lookup yields CDR1 SGHTA and CDR2 FQGNSA. Between the trimmed V and J ends, which lost 5 bases and 6 bases, there was a span of 20 bases. The CDR3 is 15 amino acids. The CDR3 DNA follows: TGTGCCAGCAGCCCCGGGACTCCGCGAACTTCCGAGCAGTACTTC. Its protein is CASSPGTPRTSEQYF.